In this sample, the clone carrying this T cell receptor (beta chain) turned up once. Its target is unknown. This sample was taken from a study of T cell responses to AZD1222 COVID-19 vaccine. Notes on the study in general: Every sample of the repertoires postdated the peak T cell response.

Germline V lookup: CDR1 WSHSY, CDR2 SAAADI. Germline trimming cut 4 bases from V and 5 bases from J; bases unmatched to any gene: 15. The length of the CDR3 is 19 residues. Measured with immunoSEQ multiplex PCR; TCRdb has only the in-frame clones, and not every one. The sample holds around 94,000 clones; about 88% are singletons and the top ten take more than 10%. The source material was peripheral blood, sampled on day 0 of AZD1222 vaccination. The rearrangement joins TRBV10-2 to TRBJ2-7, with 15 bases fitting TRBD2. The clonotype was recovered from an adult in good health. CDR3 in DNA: TGCGCCAGCAGTGCTATGTGGACTAGCGGGGGGGCCATTGGGGACGAGCAGTACTTC. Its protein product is CASSAMWTSGGAIGDEQYF.